This paragraph covers one T cell receptor beta chain sequence. This entry comes from a study of blood T cell repertoires in COVID-19. Turning to the study itself: The cDNA or gDNA used as material had been derived from T cells, B-cell-depleted T cells, or PBMCs.

Authors' data handling: Reference gene primer amplification gave estimated nucleated cell counts. Produced via immunoSEQ multiplex PCR; TCRdb's table is partial and in-frame only. Clone size and V and J calls were adopted from that table, with D and trimming inferred from the DNA. The repertoire holds around 700,000 clones, with 70% to 90% as singletons. J lost 5 bases, V lost 8 bases, and 13 bases had no gene match. This CDR3 spans 15 amino acids. CDR1 MDHEN and CDR2 SYDVKM come from the germline V gene. Source material: peripheral blood. The sequence was collected from a young woman with acute or convalescent COVID-19. This sequence joins TRBV28 and TRBJ1-2; TRBD1 aligns across 8 bases. CDR3 residues: CASGGAGQGKYGYTF. CDR3 in DNA: TGTGCCAGCGGGGGGGCCGGACAGGGAAAATATGGCTACACCTTC.